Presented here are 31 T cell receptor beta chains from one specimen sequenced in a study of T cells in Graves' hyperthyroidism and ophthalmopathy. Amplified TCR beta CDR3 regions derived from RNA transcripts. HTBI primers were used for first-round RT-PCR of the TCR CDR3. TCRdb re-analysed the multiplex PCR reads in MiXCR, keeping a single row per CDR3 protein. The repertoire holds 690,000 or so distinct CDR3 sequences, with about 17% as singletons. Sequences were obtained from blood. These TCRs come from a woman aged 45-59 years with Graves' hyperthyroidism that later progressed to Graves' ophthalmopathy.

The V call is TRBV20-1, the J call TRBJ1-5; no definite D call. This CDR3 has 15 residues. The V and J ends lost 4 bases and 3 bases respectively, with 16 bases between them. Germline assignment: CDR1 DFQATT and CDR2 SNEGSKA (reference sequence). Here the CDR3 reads CSAITSPQFNQPQHF. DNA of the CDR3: TGCAGTGCTATTACCTCGCCCCAGTTCAATCAGCCCCAGCATTTT.

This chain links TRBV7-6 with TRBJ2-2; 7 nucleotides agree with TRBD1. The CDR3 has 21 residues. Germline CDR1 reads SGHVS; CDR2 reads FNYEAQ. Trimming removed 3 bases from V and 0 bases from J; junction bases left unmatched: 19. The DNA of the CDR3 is TGTGCCAGCAGCTTCCCCGGACAGGAGGCGACCCTAACACCGAACACCGGGGAGCTGTTTTTT. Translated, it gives CASSFPGQEATLTPNTGELFF.

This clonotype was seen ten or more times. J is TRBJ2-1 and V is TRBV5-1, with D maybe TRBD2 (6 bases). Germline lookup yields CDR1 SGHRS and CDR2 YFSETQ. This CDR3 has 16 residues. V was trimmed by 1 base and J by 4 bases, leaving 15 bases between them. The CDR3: CASSLYSGGAYNEQFF. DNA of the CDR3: TGCGCCAGCAGCTTGTACTCTGGCGGGGCGTACAATGAGCAGTTCTTC.

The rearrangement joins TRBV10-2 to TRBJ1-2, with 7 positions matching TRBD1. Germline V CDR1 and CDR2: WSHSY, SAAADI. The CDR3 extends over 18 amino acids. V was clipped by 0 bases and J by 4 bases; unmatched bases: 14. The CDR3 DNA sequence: TGCGCCAGCAGTGAGTCTCTAGGGGGCTCAGGGCCCCCCTATGGCTACACCTTC. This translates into CASSESLGGSGPPYGYTF.

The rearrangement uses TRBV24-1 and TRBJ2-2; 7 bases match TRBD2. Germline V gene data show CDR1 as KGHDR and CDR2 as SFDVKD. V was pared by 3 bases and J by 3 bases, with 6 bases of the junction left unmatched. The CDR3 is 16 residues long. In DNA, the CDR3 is TGTGCCACCAGTGATCGGGGGGTAGAACACACCGGGGAGCTGTTTTTT. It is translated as CATSDRGVEHTGELFF.

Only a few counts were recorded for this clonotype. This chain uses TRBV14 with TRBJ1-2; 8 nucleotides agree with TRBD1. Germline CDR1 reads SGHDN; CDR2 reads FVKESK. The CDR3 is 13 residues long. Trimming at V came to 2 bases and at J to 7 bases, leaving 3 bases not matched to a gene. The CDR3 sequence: CASSQQGASGYTF. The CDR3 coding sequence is TGTGCCAGCAGCCAACAGGGGGCCTCTGGCTACACCTTC.

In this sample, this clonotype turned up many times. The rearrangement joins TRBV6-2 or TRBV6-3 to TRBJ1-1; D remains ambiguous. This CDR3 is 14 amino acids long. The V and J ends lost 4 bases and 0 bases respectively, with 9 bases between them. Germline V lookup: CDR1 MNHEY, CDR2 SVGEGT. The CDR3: CASSSPRLNTEAFF. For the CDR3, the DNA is TGTGCCAGCAGTTCGCCCCGGCTGAACACTGAAGCTTTCTTT.

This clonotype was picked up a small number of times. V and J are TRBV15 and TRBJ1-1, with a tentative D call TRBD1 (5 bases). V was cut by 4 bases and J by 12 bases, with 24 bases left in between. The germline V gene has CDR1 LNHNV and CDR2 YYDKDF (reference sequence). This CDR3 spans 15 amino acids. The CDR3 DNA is TGTGCCACCAGCATCGTAGGGGAGCCCTGGCGAGCTCCTTTCTTT. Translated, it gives CATSIVGEPWRAPFF.

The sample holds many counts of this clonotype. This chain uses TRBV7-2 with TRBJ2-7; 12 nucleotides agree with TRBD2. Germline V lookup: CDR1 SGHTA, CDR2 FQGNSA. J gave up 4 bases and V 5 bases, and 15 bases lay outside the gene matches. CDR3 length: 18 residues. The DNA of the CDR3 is TGTGCCAGCAGCAGCAGACTAGCGGGGGCCGAAGGCCGGTACGAGCAGTACTTC. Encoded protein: CASSSRLAGAEGRYEQYF.

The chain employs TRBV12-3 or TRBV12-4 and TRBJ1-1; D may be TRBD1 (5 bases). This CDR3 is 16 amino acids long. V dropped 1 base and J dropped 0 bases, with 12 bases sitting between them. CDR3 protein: CASSLVRVDMNTEAFF. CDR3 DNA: TGTGCCAGCAGTTTAGTCAGGGTAGATATGAACACTGAAGCTTTCTTT.

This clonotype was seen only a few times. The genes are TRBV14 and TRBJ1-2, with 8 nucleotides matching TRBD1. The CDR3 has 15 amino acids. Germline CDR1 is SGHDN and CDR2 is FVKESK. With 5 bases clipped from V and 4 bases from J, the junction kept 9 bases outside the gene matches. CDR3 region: CASSVGTGGVYGYTF. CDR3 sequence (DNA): TGTGCCAGCAGCGTCGGGACAGGAGGGGTCTATGGCTACACCTTC. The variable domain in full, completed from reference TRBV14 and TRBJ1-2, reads EAGVTQFPSHSVIEKGQTVTLRCDPISGHDNLYWYRRVMGKEIKFLLHFVKESKQDESGMPNNRFLAERTGGTYSTLKVQPAELEDSGVYFCASSVGTGGVYGYTFGSGTRLTVV.

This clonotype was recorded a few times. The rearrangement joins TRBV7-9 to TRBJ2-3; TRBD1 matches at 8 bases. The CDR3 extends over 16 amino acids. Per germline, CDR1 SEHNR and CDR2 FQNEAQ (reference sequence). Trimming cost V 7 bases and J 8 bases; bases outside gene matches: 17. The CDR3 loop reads CASNHWAQGASGTQYF. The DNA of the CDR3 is TGTGCCAGCAACCACTGGGCCCAGGGGGCCTCGGGTACGCAGTATTTT.

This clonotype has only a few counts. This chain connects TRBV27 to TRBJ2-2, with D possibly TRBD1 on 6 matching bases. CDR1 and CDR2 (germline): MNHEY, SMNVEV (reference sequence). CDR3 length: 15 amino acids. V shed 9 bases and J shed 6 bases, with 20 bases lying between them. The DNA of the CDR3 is TGTGCCAGGAGATCGTCAGGGGCCCTGCCCGGGGAGCTGTTTTTT. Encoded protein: CARRSSGALPGELFF.

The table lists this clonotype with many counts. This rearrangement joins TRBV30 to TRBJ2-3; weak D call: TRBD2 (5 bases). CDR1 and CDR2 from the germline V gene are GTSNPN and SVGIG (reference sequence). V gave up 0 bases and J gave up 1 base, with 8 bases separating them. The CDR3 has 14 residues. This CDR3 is CAWSVLRGTDTQYF. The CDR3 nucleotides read TGTGCCTGGAGTGTACTGCGGGGCACAGATACGCAGTATTTT. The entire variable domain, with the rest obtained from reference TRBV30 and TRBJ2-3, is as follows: SQTIHQWPATLVQPVGSPLSLECTVEGTSNPNLYWYRQAAGRGLQLLFYSVGIGQISSEVPQNLSASRPQDRQFILSSKKLLLSDSGFYLCAWSVLRGTDTQYFGPGTRLTVL.

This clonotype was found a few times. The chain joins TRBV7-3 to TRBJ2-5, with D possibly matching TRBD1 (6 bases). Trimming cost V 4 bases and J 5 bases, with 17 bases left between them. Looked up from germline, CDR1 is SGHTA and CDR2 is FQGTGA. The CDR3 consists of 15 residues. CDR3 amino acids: CASSSTHREWETQYF. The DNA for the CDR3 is TGTGCCAGCAGCTCTACACACAGGGAATGGGAGACCCAGTACTTC.

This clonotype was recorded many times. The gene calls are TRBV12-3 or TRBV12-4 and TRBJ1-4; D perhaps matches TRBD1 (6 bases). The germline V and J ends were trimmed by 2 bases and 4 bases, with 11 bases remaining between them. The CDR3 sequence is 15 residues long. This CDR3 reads CASSLRGDRNEKLFF. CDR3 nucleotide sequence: TGTGCCAGCAGTTTAAGGGGGGACCGTAATGAAAAACTGTTTTTT.

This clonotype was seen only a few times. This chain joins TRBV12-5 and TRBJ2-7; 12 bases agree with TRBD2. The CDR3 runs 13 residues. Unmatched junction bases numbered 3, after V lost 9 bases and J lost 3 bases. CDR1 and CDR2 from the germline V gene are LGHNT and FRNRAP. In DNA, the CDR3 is TGTGCTAGGAGACTAGCGGGGGACTACGAGCAGTACTTC. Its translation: CARRLAGDYEQYF.

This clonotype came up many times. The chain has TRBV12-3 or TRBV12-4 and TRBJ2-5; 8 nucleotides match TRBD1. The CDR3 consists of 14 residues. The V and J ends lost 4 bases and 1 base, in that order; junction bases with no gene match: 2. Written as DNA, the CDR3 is TGTGCCAGCAGTTGGACAGGGACCCAAGAGACCCAGTACTTC. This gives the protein CASSWTGTQETQYF.

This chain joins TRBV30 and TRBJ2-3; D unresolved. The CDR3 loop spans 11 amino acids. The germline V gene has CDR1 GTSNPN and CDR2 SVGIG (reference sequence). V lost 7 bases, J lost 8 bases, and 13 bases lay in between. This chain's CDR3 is CASRTIVTQYF. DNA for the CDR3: TGTGCCTCTAGGACCATTGTTACGCAGTATTTT.

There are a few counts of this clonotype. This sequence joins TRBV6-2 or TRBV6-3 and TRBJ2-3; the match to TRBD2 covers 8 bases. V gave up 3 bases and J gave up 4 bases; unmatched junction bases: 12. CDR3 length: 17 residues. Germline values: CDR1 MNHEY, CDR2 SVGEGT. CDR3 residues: CASSYLFSSGGSDTQYF. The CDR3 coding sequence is TGTGCCAGCAGTTATTTATTCTCCAGCGGGGGCTCAGATACGCAGTATTTT.

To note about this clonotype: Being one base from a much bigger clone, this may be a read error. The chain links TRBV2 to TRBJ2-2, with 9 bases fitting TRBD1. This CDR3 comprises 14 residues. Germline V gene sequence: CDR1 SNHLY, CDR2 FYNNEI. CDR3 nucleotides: TGTGTCAGCAGCCAAACAGGGGGCCCCGGGGAGCTGTTTTTT. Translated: CVSSQTGGPGELFF.

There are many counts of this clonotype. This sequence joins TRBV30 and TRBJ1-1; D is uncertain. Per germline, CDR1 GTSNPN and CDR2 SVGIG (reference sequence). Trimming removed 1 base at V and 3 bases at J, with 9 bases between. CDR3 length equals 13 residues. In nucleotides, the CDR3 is TGTGCCTGGAGTGGAGTGGGGTACACTGAAGCTTTCTTT. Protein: CAWSGVGYTEAFF.

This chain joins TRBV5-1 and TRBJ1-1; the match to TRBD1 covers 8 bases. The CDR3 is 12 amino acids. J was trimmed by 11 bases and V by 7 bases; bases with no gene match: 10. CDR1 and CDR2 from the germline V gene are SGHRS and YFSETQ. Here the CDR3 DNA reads TGCGCCAGCTCTAGGAATCAGGGGGCGGCTTTCTTT. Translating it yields CASSRNQGAAFF.

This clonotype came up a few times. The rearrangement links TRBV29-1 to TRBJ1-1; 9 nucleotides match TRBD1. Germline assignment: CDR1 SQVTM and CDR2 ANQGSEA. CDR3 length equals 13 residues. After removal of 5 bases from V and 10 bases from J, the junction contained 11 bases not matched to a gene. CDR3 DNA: TGCAGCGTTCGGAGGAACAGGGGGCGGAGAGCTTTCTTT. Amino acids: CSVRRNRGRRAFF.

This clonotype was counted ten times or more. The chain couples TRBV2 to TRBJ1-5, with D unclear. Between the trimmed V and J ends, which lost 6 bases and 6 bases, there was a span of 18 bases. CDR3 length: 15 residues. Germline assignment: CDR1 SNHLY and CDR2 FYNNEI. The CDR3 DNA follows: TGTGCCAGCAGCCTCGATGACGGTAGTAGTCAGCCCCAGCATTTT. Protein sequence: CASSLDDGSSQPQHF.

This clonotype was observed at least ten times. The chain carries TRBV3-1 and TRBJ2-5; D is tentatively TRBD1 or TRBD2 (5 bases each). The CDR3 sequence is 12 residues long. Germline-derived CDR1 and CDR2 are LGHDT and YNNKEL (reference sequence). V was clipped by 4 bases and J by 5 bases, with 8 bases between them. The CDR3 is CASSRDEETQYF. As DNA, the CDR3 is TGTGCCAGCAGCCGGGACGAGGAGACCCAGTACTTC.

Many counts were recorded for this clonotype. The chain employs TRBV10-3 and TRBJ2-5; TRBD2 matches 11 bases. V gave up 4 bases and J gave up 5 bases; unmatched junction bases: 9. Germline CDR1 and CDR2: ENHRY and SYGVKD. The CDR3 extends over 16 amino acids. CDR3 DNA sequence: TGTGCCATCAGTGGACAACTAGCGGGGGCAGGGGAGACCCAGTACTTC. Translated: CAISGQLAGAGETQYF.

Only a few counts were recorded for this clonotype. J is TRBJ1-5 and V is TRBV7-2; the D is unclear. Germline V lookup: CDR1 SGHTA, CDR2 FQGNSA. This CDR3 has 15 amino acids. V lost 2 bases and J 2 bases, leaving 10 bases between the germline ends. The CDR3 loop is CASSLFQVGNQPQHF. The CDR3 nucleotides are TGTGCCAGCAGCTTATTCCAGGTCGGCAATCAGCCCCAGCATTTT.

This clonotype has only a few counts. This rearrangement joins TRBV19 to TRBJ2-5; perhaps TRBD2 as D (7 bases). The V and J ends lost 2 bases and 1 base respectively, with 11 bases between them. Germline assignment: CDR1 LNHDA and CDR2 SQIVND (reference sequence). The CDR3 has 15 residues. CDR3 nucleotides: TGTGCCAGTAGTATACAGGGAGGGGGCCAAGAGACCCAGTACTTC. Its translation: CASSIQGGGQETQYF.

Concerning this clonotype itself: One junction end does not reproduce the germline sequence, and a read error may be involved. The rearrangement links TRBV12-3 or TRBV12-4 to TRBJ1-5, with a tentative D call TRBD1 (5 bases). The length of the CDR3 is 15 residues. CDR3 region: CAGSSHRGNNQPQHF. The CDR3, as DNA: TGTGCCGGCAGTTCCCATCGGGGGAACAATCAGCCCCAGCATTTT.

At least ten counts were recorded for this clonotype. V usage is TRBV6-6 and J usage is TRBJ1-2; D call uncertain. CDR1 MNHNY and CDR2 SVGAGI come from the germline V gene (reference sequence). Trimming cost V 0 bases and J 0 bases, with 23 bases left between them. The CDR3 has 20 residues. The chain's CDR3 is CASSYSKSLGNPGPNYGYTF. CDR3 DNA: TGTGCCAGCAGTTACTCGAAGTCTTTAGGAAACCCTGGTCCTAACTATGGCTACACCTTC.